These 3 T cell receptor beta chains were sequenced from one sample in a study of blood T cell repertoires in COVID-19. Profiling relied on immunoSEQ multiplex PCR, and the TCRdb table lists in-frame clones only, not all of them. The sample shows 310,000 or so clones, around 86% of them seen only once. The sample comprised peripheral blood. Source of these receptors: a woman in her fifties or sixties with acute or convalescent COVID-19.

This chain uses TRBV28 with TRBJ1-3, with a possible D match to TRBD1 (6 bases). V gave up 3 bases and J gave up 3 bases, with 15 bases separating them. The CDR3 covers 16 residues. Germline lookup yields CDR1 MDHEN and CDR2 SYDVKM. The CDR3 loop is CASSFPGAVGGNTIYF. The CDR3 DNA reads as TGTGCCAGCAGTTTTCCAGGGGCCGTTGGTGGAAACACCATATATTTT.

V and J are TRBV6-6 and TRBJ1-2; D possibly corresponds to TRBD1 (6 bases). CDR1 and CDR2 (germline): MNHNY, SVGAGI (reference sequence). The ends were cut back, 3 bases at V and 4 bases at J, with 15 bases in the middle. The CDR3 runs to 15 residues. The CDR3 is CASSYDLGQSYGYTF. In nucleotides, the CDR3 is TGTGCCAGCAGTTATGATCTAGGACAGTCCTATGGCTACACCTTC.

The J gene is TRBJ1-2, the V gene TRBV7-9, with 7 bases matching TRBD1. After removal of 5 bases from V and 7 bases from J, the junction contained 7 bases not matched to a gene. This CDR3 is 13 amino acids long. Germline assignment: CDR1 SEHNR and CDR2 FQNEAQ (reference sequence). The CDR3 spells CASSRGQFSGYTF. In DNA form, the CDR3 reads TGTGCCAGCAGCCGGGGACAGTTCTCTGGCTACACCTTC.